These 15 T cell receptor beta chains came from one sample sequenced in a study of blood T cell repertoires in COVID-19. This table comes from immunoSEQ multiplex PCR, and its TCRdb copy is limited to in-frame clones, with some not included. The sample yields 200,000 or so clones, 70% to 90% seen once. The sample taken for sequencing was PBMCs or T cells enriched from blood (not recorded which). These TCRs come from a woman aged 40 to 55 with acute COVID-19.

The genes are TRBV2 and TRBJ1-6, with TRBD1 identical over 9 bases. V dropped 6 bases and J dropped 10; count of bases not matched to a gene: 10. Germline CDR1 reads SNHLY; CDR2 reads FYNNEI. This CDR3 contains 15 residues. The CDR3: CASSARQGGHSPLHF. The CDR3 DNA is TGTGCCAGCAGCGCCAGACAGGGGGGGCACTCACCCCTCCACTTT.

V and J are TRBV29-1 and TRBJ2-5; TRBD1 might be the D (6 bases). Looked up from germline, CDR1 is SQVTM and CDR2 is ANQGSEA. V was shortened by 0 bases and J by 5 bases, with 7 bases between the two germline ends. The CDR3 runs to 12 residues. This CDR3 is CSVEEGAETQYF. The CDR3 nucleotides read TGCAGCGTTGAAGAGGGGGCGGAGACCCAGTACTTC.

The chain carries TRBV19 and TRBJ2-2, with a weak D call TRBD2 (6 bases). The CDR3 extends over 13 amino acids. Trimming pared 8 bases from V and 6 bases from J, leaving 13 bases between. Germline-derived CDR1 and CDR2 are LNHDA and SQIVND (reference sequence). CDR3 sequence (DNA): TGTGCCAGTGGCCCGGGGGTCGCCGGGGAGCTGTTTTTT. Its protein is CASGPGVAGELFF. The full variable domain, its missing parts supplied by reference TRBV19 and TRBJ2-2, is DGGITQSPKYLFRKEGQNVTLSCEQNLNHDAMYWYRQDPGQGLRLIYYSQIVNDFQKGDIAEGYSVSREKKESFPLTVTSAQKNPTAFYLCASGPGVAGELFFGEGSRLTVL.

The chain has TRBV4-3 and TRBJ2-1, with D perhaps TRBD1 (5 bases). The CDR3 has 16 residues. CDR1 and CDR2 from the germline V gene are LGHNA and YSLEER. The ends were cut back, 3 bases at V and 0 bases at J, with 12 bases in the middle. The CDR3 loop reads CASSQTAVSSYNEQFF. In nucleotides, the CDR3 is TGCGCCAGCAGCCAGACAGCTGTCAGCTCCTACAATGAGCAGTTCTTC.

V is TRBV15 and J is TRBJ2-1, with a weak D call TRBD1 (6 bases). This CDR3 is built from 19 residues. The V end lost 0 bases, the J end lost 4 bases, and 22 bases lay between the germline ends. CDR1 is LNHNV, CDR2 YYDKDF, per germline (reference sequence). CDR3 sequence (DNA): TGTGCCACCAGCAGAGATAGGGCTTTGGTCCGGACAGCTTACAATGAGCAGTTCTTC. This encodes CATSRDRALVRTAYNEQFF.

The genes are TRBV3-1 (or the pseudogene TRBV3-2) and TRBJ1-1; possible D gene TRBD1, 6 bases. Germline values: CDR1 LGHDT, CDR2 YNNKEL (reference sequence). V was cut by 5 bases and J by 4 bases, with 11 bases left in between. This CDR3 contains 13 residues. This chain's CDR3 is CASSSQGATEAFF. In nucleotides, the CDR3 is TGTGCCAGCAGCTCACAGGGAGCCACTGAAGCTTTCTTT.

The chain couples TRBV6-5 to TRBJ1-3; D ambiguous. CDR3 size: 13 residues. Trimming shortened V by 6 bases and J by 0 bases, and 6 bases separated the two germline ends. Germline V gene sequence: CDR1 MNHEY, CDR2 SVGAGI. The CDR3 here is CASSRISGNTIYF. The CDR3 bases are TGTGCCAGCAGCAGGATCTCTGGAAACACCATATATTTT.

The chain employs TRBV29-1 and TRBJ2-2; no firm D call. Trimming removed 4 bases from V and 1 base from J, with 4 bases in between. There are 12 residues in the CDR3. Germline-derived CDR1 and CDR2 are SQVTM and ANQGSEA. CDR3 residues: CSVGLNTGELFF. The CDR3 nucleotides are TGCAGCGTTGGTCTGAACACCGGGGAGCTGTTTTTT.

The chain recombines TRBV6-5 with TRBJ2-3, with 7 bases matching TRBD1. V lost 6 bases and J lost 2; bases outside the gene matches: 2. Germline V gene lookup returns CDR1 MNHEY and CDR2 SVGAGI. CDR3 length: 13 residues. CDR3 DNA: TGTGCCAGCAGGGACAGGCCCACAGATACGCAGTATTTT. Translation gives CASRDRPTDTQYF.

This chain uses TRBV7-2 with TRBJ1-1; D possibly corresponds to TRBD1 (6 bases). This CDR3 region has 15 residues. CDR1 and CDR2 (germline): SGHTA, FQGNSA. V dropped 6 bases and J dropped 1 base, with 15 bases sitting between them. CDR3 residues: CASSPKTGWNTEAFF. CDR3 coding DNA: TGTGCCAGCAGTCCGAAAACAGGGTGGAACACTGAAGCTTTCTTT. Looking up the rest from reference TRBV7-2 and TRBJ1-1 gives the full variable domain: GAGVSQSPSNKVTEKGKDVELRCDPISGHTALYWYRQSLGQGLEFLIYFQGNSAPDKSGLPSDRFSAERTGGSVSTLTIQRTQQEDSAVYLCASSPKTGWNTEAFFGQGTRLTVV.

This clone came up once. The chain links TRBV9 to TRBJ2-3; 10 nucleotides line up with TRBD2. This CDR3 comprises 16 residues. V lost 3 bases to trimming and J lost 2 bases; unmatched junction nucleotides: 6. Germline-derived CDR1 and CDR2 are SGDLS and YYNGEE. The CDR3 sequence: CASSARTSGDTDTQYF. The CDR3 nucleotides read TGTGCCAGCAGCGCCAGGACTAGCGGAGACACAGATACGCAGTATTTT.

A single count supports this clone. CDR3 in DNA: TGTGCCAGCAACCGGGACAGCTCCTACGAGCAGTACTTC. This translates into CASNRDSSYEQYF. The V gene is TRBV2, the J gene TRBJ2-7, with 7 bases fitting TRBD1. V dropped 7 bases and J dropped 0; count of bases not matched to a gene: 3. The CDR3 totals 13 residues. Germline V gene data show CDR1 as SNHLY and CDR2 as FYNNEI.

This sequence joins TRBV5-1 and TRBJ1-1, with a tentative D call TRBD1 (5 bases). Germline V gene data show CDR1 as SGHRS and CDR2 as YFSETQ. V was cut by 3 bases and J by 4 bases, with 13 bases left in between. The CDR3 is 14 amino acids. CDR3 bases: TGCGCCAGCAGCTCCCGGCAGGGCGGCACTGAAGCTTTCTTT. Protein: CASSSRQGGTEAFF.

The rearrangement uses TRBV7-2 and TRBJ2-7; 9 nucleotides line up with TRBD2. CDR1 is SGHTA, CDR2 FQGNSA, per germline. This CDR3 has 14 residues. The ends lost 7 bases at V and 1 base at J; junction bases unmatched: 5. The CDR3 region has the DNA TGTGCCAGCACCGGGCTAGCGGGGTCCTACGAGCAGTACTTC. As protein: CASTGLAGSYEQYF.

The chain couples TRBV7-2 to TRBJ2-1; TRBD1 matches at 8 bases. Trimming took 4 bases from V and 3 from J; bases not matched to a gene: 2. This CDR3 contains 14 residues. CDR1 and CDR2 from the germline V gene are SGHTA and FQGNSA. The CDR3, as DNA: TGTGCCAGCAGCTCCGGACAGGGCTACAATGAGCAGTTCTTC. Amino acids: CASSSGQGYNEQFF.